What follows are 10 T cell receptor beta chains derived from one specimen sequenced in a study of cytomegalovirus exposure and HLA in healthy donors. The PCR used 60 Vbeta and 13 Jbeta primers. Method: immunoSEQ multiplex PCR; TCRdb's copy keeps in-frame clones and lacks some. This sample carries some 150,000 clones, roughly 80% of them seen once, and the ten largest clones take 2.5% to 4%. The specimen was PBMCs. The receptors originated from a man aged 40-49 years in good health and CMV-seronegative.

The chain joins TRBV25-1 to TRBJ1-2; D perhaps matches TRBD1 (6 bases). V gave up 5 bases and J gave up 4 bases, with 20 bases separating them. The germline V gene has CDR1 MGHDK and CDR2 SYGVNS. This CDR3 spans 16 amino acids. CDR3 residues: CASSPLFGGLGYGYTF. DNA for the CDR3: TGTGCCAGCAGTCCCCTATTCGGGGGGCTCGGCTATGGCTACACCTTC.

The chain employs TRBV27 and TRBJ1-2; a possible D gene is TRBD1 (6 bases). CDR1 MNHEY and CDR2 SMNVEV come from the germline V gene (reference sequence). This CDR3 comprises 13 residues. Trimming pared 6 bases from V and 0 bases from J, leaving 8 bases between. The CDR3 is CASSRTANYGYTF. The DNA for the CDR3 is TGTGCCAGCAGCCGGACAGCTAACTATGGCTACACCTTC.

This clone was counted a single time. The V and J genes are TRBV11-2 and TRBJ2-7; D unresolved. The CDR3 loop spans 14 amino acids. Trimming left V 1 base short and J 3 bases short, with 10 bases between. Germline V gene sequence: CDR1 SGHAT, CDR2 FQNNGV. For the CDR3, the DNA is TGTGCCAGCAGCTTAGTTAGCCGTGACTACGAGCAGTACTTC. It encodes CASSLVSRDYEQYF.

The chain's CDR3 is CASRRQNSNQPQHF. For the CDR3, the DNA is TGTGCCAGCAGGAGACAGAATAGCAATCAGCCCCAGCATTTT. The chain links TRBV6-5 to TRBJ1-5; D might be TRBD1 (5 bases). The germline CDR1 and CDR2 sequences are MNHEY and SVGAGI. Between the trimmed V and J ends, which lost 6 bases and 0 bases, there was a span of 9 bases. The CDR3 runs 14 residues.

Points on this clone: This same CDR3 is encoded by further DNA sequences in the sample. V is TRBV27 and J is TRBJ1-1, with TRBD1 as a possible D gene (6 bases). V lost 10 bases and J lost 9, with 21 bases in between. The CDR3 is 13 amino acids. Germline CDR1 reads MNHEY; CDR2 reads SMNVEV (reference sequence). CDR3 in amino acids: CATHDWTETKAFF. In DNA form, the CDR3 reads TGTGCCACACATGATTGGACAGAAACAAAAGCTTTCTTT.

V is TRBV6-4 and J is TRBJ2-3, with TRBD2 identical over 7 bases. Germline V gene sequence: CDR1 MRHNA, CDR2 SNTAGT. This CDR3 is built from 16 residues. V shed 2 bases, J shed 1 base, and the junction held 6 bases outside the gene matches. The CDR3 is CASSDARGEGTDTQYF. CDR3 DNA sequence: TGTGCCAGCAGTGACGCCCGGGGGGAAGGCACAGATACGCAGTATTTT.

CDR3 loop: CASSVGPGGGEQFF. CDR3 in DNA: TGTGCCAGCAGCGTAGGCCCAGGGGGCGGTGAGCAGTTCTTC. This sequence joins TRBV9 and TRBJ2-1; 8 bases align to TRBD1. The junction had 5 bases not matched to a gene; V was cut back by 0 bases and J by 9 bases. CDR3 length: 14 residues. Germline CDR1 reads SGDLS; CDR2 reads YYNGEE.

J is TRBJ2-5 and V is TRBV19; TRBD1 is a possible D gene (5 bases). Germline values: CDR1 LNHDA, CDR2 SQIVND (reference sequence). There are 15 residues in the CDR3. The germline V and J ends were trimmed by 2 bases and 3 bases, with 13 bases remaining between them. CDR3 nucleotide sequence: TGTGCCAGTAGTATAATGGTCAGGGTAGAAGAGACCCAGTACTTC. Amino acids: CASSIMVRVEETQYF. The entire variable domain, with the rest obtained from reference TRBV19 and TRBJ2-5, is as follows: DGGITQSPKYLFRKEGQNVTLSCEQNLNHDAMYWYRQDPGQGLRLIYYSQIVNDFQKGDIAEGYSVSREKKESFPLTVTSAQKNPTAFYLCASSIMVRVEETQYFGPGTRLLVL.

The chain employs TRBV6-5 and TRBJ1-2; D perhaps matches TRBD1 (5 bases). Trimming cost V 0 bases and J 8 bases, with 19 bases left between them. The CDR3 is made up of 16 amino acids. Germline CDR1 is MNHEY and CDR2 is SVGAGI. CDR3 nucleotide sequence: TGTGCCAGCAGTTACTCGACAGATACACTGTGGACCGGCTACACCTTC. Protein sequence: CASSYSTDTLWTGYTF.

In the case of this clone: The same CDR3 is also encoded by other DNA sequences in this sample. The chain carries TRBV5-1 and TRBJ2-3; a weak D match, TRBD1 (7 bases). The germline V gene encodes CDR1 SGHRS and CDR2 YFSETQ. The CDR3 totals 15 residues. V was trimmed by 0 bases and J by 6 bases, leaving 14 bases between them. The CDR3 protein is CASSLVQGGPDTQYF. CDR3 DNA: TGCGCCAGCAGCTTGGTCCAGGGGGGACCGGATACGCAGTATTTT.